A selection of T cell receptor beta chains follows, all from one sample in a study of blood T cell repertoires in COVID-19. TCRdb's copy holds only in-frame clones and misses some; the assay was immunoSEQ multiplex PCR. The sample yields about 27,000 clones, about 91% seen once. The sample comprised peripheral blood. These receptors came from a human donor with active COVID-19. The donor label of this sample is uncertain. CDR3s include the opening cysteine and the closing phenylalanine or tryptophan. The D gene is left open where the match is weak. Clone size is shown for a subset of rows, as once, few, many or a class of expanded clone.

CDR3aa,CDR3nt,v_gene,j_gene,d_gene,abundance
CASSSVEAETQYF,TGTGCCAGCAGCTCGGTTGAGGCAGAGACCCAGTACTTC,TRBV5-5,TRBJ2-5,NA,NA
CASSGTGGRLKAYEQYF,TGTGCCAGCAGCGGGACAGGGGGCAGACTAAAGGCCTACGAGCAGTACTTC,TRBV6-2/TRBV6-3,TRBJ2-7,TRBD1,NA
CASSGNGIHNSPLHF,TGTGCCAGCAGTGGAAACGGGATACATAATTCACCCCTCCACTTT,TRBV25-1,TRBJ1-6,NA,NA
CAWFRTPKTSGSRELFF,TGTGCCTGGTTCCGCACCCCAAAGACTAGCGGGAGCCGGGAGCTGTTTTTT,TRBV30,TRBJ2-2,TRBD2,NA
CSVVDSSYEQYF,TGCAGCGTTGTCGACAGCTCCTACGAGCAGTACTTC,TRBV29-1,TRBJ2-7,NA,NA
CSASREGGFGNQPQHF,TGCAGTGCTAGTAGGGAAGGGGGATTTGGCAATCAGCCCCAGCATTTT,TRBV20-1,TRBJ1-5,NA,few
CASRRGTSGGSYNEQFF,TGTGCCAGCAGGCGGGGGACTAGCGGGGGGTCCTACAATGAGCAGTTCTTC,TRBV28,TRBJ2-1,TRBD2,NA
CASSGIRDLNTGELFF,TGTGCCAGCAGTGGAATTCGGGACTTGAACACCGGGGAGCTGTTTTTT,TRBV28,TRBJ2-2,NA,NA
CASSSRDWQDTQYF,TGTGCCAGCAGTTCCCGGGACTGGCAAGATACGCAGTATTTT,TRBV27,TRBJ2-3,NA,NA
CAWSRGKNTGELFF,TGTGCCTGGAGTAGGGGGAAGAACACCGGGGAGCTGTTTTTT,TRBV30,TRBJ2-2,NA,once
CAISDTSGRGAEQFF,TGTGCCATCAGTGATACTAGCGGGAGGGGGGCTGAGCAGTTCTTC,TRBV10-3,TRBJ2-1,TRBD2,NA
CASSRSGQETQYF,TGTGCCAGCAGTCGAAGCGGCCAAGAGACCCAGTACTTC,TRBV3-1/TRBV3-2,TRBJ2-5,NA,once
CASGRDTQYF,TGTGCCAGCGGGAGGGATACGCAGTATTTT,TRBV27,TRBJ2-3,NA,NA
CSVEDRRRQGNGYTF,TGCAGCGTTGAAGATCGTCGCCGGCAGGGAAACGGCTACACCTTC,TRBV29-1,TRBJ1-2,NA,NA
CASSLIPPGQGYGELFF,TGCGCCAGCAGCTTGATCCCCCCGGGACAGGGTTACGGGGAGCTGTTTTTT,TRBV5-1,TRBJ2-2,TRBD1,NA
CARRDSATEAFF,TGTGCCAGGAGGGACAGCGCCACTGAAGCTTTCTTT,TRBV3-1/TRBV3-2,TRBJ1-1,TRBD1,NA
CASSQGGQGDEQYF,TGTGCCAGCAGCCAAGGCGGACAGGGGGACGAGCAGTACTTC,TRBV14,TRBJ2-7,TRBD1,NA
CASSLAYPGGGIDTQYF,TGTGCCAGCAGCTTAGCCTATCCAGGGGGTGGGATCGATACGCAGTATTTT,TRBV7-6,TRBJ2-3,TRBD1,NA
CASSQPTGDYGYTF,TGTGCCAGCAGCCAACCGACAGGGGACTATGGCTACACCTTC,TRBV4-2,TRBJ1-2,TRBD1,NA
CASSSQRTANYGYTF,TGTGCCAGCAGTTCTCAGAGGACAGCTAACTATGGCTACACCTTC,TRBV6-5,TRBJ1-2,NA,NA
CASTPGGTADSPLHF,TGTGCCAGTACCCCGGGGGGGACGGCGGATTCACCCCTCCACTTT,TRBV19,TRBJ1-6,NA,once
CSVSLTGVGNSPLHF,TGCAGCGTTTCATTAACAGGGGTGGGTAATTCACCCCTCCACTTT,TRBV29-1,TRBJ1-6,TRBD1,NA
CAWSPTGVEKLFF,TGTGCCTGGAGTCCAACAGGAGTTGAAAAACTGTTTTTT,TRBV30,TRBJ1-4,NA,once
CASNGLAGLEQYF,TGTGCCAGCAATGGACTAGCGGGACTGGAGCAGTACTTC,TRBV28,TRBJ2-7,TRBD2,once
CASSPEGRDYSNQPQHF,TGTGCCAGCAGCCCTGAGGGAAGGGACTATAGCAATCAGCCCCAGCATTTT,TRBV6-2/TRBV6-3,TRBJ1-5,NA,NA
CASSLGSAGYYGYTF,TGTGCCAGCAGCTTGGGGTCCGCAGGGTACTATGGCTACACCTTC,TRBV5-6,TRBJ1-2,NA,NA
CAISPGQGAYGYTF,TGTGCCATCAGTCCGGGACAGGGGGCTTATGGCTACACCTTC,TRBV10-3,TRBJ1-2,TRBD1,NA
CASSLEEGGELFF,TGCGCCAGCAGCTTAGAGGAGGGCGGGGAGCTGTTTTTT,TRBV5-1,TRBJ2-2,NA,NA
CASSLSQGITEAFF,TGTGCCAGCAGTTTATCCCAGGGGATAACTGAAGCTTTCTTT,TRBV28,TRBJ1-1,NA,NA
CASSQTETGNTEAFF,TGTGCCAGCAGCCAAACTGAGACGGGGAACACTGAAGCTTTCTTT,TRBV3-1/TRBV3-2,TRBJ1-1,NA,once
CSVGSPSGANVLTF,TGCAGCGTTGGTTCTCCCTCTGGGGCCAACGTCCTGACTTTC,TRBV29-1,TRBJ2-6,NA,NA
CASSLFGQGGETQYF,TGTGCCAGCAGCTTATTCGGACAGGGGGGAGAGACCCAGTACTTC,TRBV7-6,TRBJ2-5,TRBD1,NA
CASSTPPEQYF,TGTGCCAGCAGCACACCGCCCGAGCAGTACTTC,TRBV12-3/TRBV12-4,TRBJ2-7,NA,NA
CASSPVLAFTDTQYF,TGTGCCAGCAGCCCCGTACTAGCCTTCACAGATACGCAGTATTTT,TRBV7-9,TRBJ2-3,NA,once
CASSYSSGQGTYEQYF,TGTGCCAGCAGTTACTCGTCGGGACAGGGTACTTACGAGCAGTACTTC,TRBV6-5,TRBJ2-7,TRBD1,NA
CATGLDRSSYNEQFF,TGTGCCACTGGCCTAGACAGGAGCTCCTACAATGAGCAGTTCTTC,TRBV2,TRBJ2-1,NA,NA
CASRRLADTDTQYF,TGTGCCAGCCGCCGACTAGCGGACACAGATACGCAGTATTTT,TRBV7-8,TRBJ2-3,TRBD2,NA
CAISTGTGGTDTQYF,TGTGCCATTTCTACCGGGACAGGGGGCACAGATACGCAGTATTTT,TRBV10-3,TRBJ2-3,TRBD1,NA
CASSQEFGRAGQYF,TGTGCCAGCAGCCAAGAATTCGGCAGGGCCGGGCAGTACTTC,TRBV14,TRBJ2-7,NA,NA
CASRNAGANQPQHF,TGTGCCAGCAGGAACGCGGGGGCAAATCAGCCCCAGCATTTT,TRBV28,TRBJ1-5,NA,NA
CASSQAGTVNEKLFF,TGTGCCAGCAGCCAAGCCGGGACAGTTAATGAAAAACTGTTTTTT,TRBV3-1/TRBV3-2,TRBJ1-4,TRBD1,NA
CASRPLRGPASAEKLFF,TGTGCCAGCAGGCCCCTGCGGGGCCCAGCGTCGGCGGAAAAACTGTTTTTT,TRBV2,TRBJ1-4,NA,NA
CASSLAGNSNQPQHF,TGTGCCAGCAGCTTAGCGGGAAATAGCAATCAGCCCCAGCATTTT,TRBV11-2,TRBJ1-5,NA,NA
CASSMTENTEAFF,TGTGCCAGTAGTATGACAGAGAACACTGAGGCTTTCTTT,TRBV19,TRBJ1-1,NA,NA
CASRIRGGEGTGELFF,TGTGCCAGCAGGATCCGCGGGGGCGAGGGTACCGGGGAGCTGTTTTTT,TRBV5-8,TRBJ2-2,NA,NA